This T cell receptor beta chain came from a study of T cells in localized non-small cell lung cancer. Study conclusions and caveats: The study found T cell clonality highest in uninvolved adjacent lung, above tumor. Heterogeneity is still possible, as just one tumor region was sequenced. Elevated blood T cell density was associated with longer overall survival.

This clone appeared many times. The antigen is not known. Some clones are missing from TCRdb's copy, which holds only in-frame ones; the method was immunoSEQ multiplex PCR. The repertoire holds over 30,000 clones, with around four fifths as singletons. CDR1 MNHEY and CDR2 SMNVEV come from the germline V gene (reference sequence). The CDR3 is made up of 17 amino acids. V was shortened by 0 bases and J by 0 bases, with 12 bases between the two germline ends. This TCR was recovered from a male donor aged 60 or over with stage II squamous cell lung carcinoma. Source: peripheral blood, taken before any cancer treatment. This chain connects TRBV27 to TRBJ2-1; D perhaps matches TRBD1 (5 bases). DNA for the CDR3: TGTGCCAGCAGTTTATCACGGCGGACAAGCTCCTACAATGAGCAGTTCTTC. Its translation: CASSLSRRTSSYNEQFF.